The entry below gives a single T cell receptor (beta chain) sequence along with its context. Its antigen is undetermined. The data are from a study of glioma-infiltrating T cells after dendritic cell vaccination. Study-wide context: Dendritic cells derived from monocytes and pulsed with autologous tumor lysate formed the vaccine.

Study outcomes and limitations: Patients with more pretreatment TILs had longer time to progression and survival.

The table came from immunoSEQ multiplex PCR; TCRdb's copy has only in-frame clones and leaves some out. The sample consists of some 100,000 clones, 85% to 90% of them appearing once. The CDR3 is 14 amino acids. V trimming: 1 base; J trimming: 8 bases; junction bases outside the gene matches: 5. The germline CDR1 and CDR2 sequences are SGHAT and FQNNGV. The chain has TRBV11-2 and TRBJ1-2; TRBD1 aligns across 9 bases. Sequences were derived from blood, sampled before dendritic cell vaccination. This receptor was identified in a human donor with glioblastoma. As DNA, the CDR3 is TGTGCCAGCAGCTTAGTTGGGACAGGGTTCGGCTACACCTTC. Translating gives CASSLVGTGFGYTF.